This T cell receptor (beta chain) was captured in a study of T cell responses to AZD1222 COVID-19 vaccine. Libraries were prepared by immunoSEQ multiplex PCR; TCRdb keeps only in-frame clonotypes and omits some of them. The data show 100,000 to 140,000 clones, roughly nine tenths seen once. Looked up from germline, CDR1 is KGHDR and CDR2 is SFDVKD. The ends were cut back, 1 base at V and 7 bases at J, with 16 bases in the middle. This CDR3 is built from 16 residues. With regard to this clone: As yet, its antigen is unknown.

Study outcomes and limitations: Just 6 or 7 AZD1222 recipients were seropositive at baseline. Once two AZD1222 doses were given, Spike-specific TCR breadth and depth went up. Donors were largely white British and mainly female; clonal diversity was possibly underestimated. Close to half of all spike-specific TCRs reportedly target regions of the variants that are unmutated.

The chain is built from TRBV24-1 and TRBJ2-1, with unresolved D. This clonotype originated in an adult in good health. The input for sequencing was peripheral blood, taken on day 0 of AZD1222 vaccination. Here the CDR3 DNA reads TGTGCCACCAGTGATTTTCGGTCTATGAATCGGAATGAGCAGTTCTTC. This encodes CATSDFRSMNRNEQFF.